The 2 T cell receptor beta chains in this list originate from one sample, sequenced in a study of T cells expressing NK-cell markers (dated by TCRdb to about 2020). The library was prepared using 5' RACE. The instrument was an Illumina HiSeq 2000. TCRdb reprocessed the reads; each CDR3 protein sequence makes one entry, and DNA is unavailable. The sample's own table lists 550,000 or so distinct CDR3 sequences. The top ten constitute around 4% of the sample. The specimen sequenced was blood T cells: a sorted CD56 or NKG2C T cell subset, CD4+ or CD8+ T cells, or bulk PBMC T cells (not recorded which). These TCRs come from a man between 18 and 29 years old in good health. Donor details come from another sample of the same person, matched by shared clones.

The rearrangement uses TRBV20-1 and TRBJ2-5; TCRdb's D call of TRBD2 is untestable without DNA. Germline lookup yields CDR1 DFQATT and CDR2 SNEGSKA (reference sequence). The CDR3 has 16 residues. The CDR3 sequence is CSVVGTSGLTGGTQYF.

The chain uses TRBV12-3 or TRBV12-4 and TRBJ2-1. CDR3 length: 13 amino acids. CDR3 protein: CASRFGVANEQFF.